What follows are 27 T cell receptor beta chains derived from one specimen sequenced in a study of cytomegalovirus exposure and HLA in healthy donors. 13 Jbeta primers and 60 Vbeta primers were used for the PCR. Clones were read by immunoSEQ multiplex PCR, and TCRdb kept only the in-frame ones, dropping some. The sample has some 150,000 clones, about 74% seen once. Specimen: PBMCs. These receptors originate from a man younger than 35 in good health and CMV-seropositive.

This clone turned up a few times. The chain has TRBV13 and TRBJ1-6; 7 bases fit TRBD1. Per the germline V gene, CDR1 is PRHDT and CDR2 is FYEKMQ (reference sequence). J lost 4 bases, V lost 6 bases, and 12 bases had no gene match. This CDR3 has 17 residues. CDR3 DNA: TGTGCCAGCAGTTACGCGGCAGGGGGTTCGTATAATTCACCCCTCCACTTT. Protein: CASSYAAGGSYNSPLHF.

This clone was counted a few times. J is TRBJ1-2 and V is TRBV4-3; 8 bases fit TRBD1. Germline loops: CDR1 LGHNA, CDR2 YSLEER. V was clipped by 2 bases and J by 5 bases; unmatched bases: 7. CDR3 length equals 15 residues. This CDR3 reads CASSQHGQGGYGYTF. In DNA, the CDR3 is TGCGCCAGCAGCCAACACGGACAGGGAGGATATGGCTACACCTTC.

This clone appeared once. The gene calls are TRBV5-1 and TRBJ2-5; 9 nucleotides match TRBD2. V shed 2 bases, J shed 3 bases, and the junction held 2 bases outside the gene matches. CDR3 size: 14 residues. In germline, CDR1 is SGHRS, CDR2 YFSETQ. CDR3 region: CASSFGGGEETQYF. The CDR3 bases are TGCGCCAGCAGCTTTGGCGGGGGGGAAGAGACCCAGTACTTC.

In this sample, this clone turned up a few times. The rearrangement uses TRBV5-1 and TRBJ2-2; 8 nucleotides line up with TRBD2. The CDR3 extends over 15 amino acids. With 7 bases clipped from V and 5 bases from J, the junction kept 10 bases outside the gene matches. Germline values: CDR1 SGHRS, CDR2 YFSETQ. This CDR3 reads CASRLRGASTGELFF. The CDR3 DNA sequence: TGCGCCAGCCGACTGCGGGGGGCATCAACCGGGGAGCTGTTTTTT.

The chain carries TRBV5-8 and TRBJ2-7, with 8 nucleotides matching TRBD1. CDR3 length: 14 residues. J gave up 5 bases and V 3 bases, and 7 bases lay outside the gene matches. The germline V gene encodes CDR1 SGHTS and CDR2 YDEGEE. The CDR3 DNA reads TGTGCCAGCAGCTATCGGACAGGGATCGACGAGCAGTACTTC. Protein: CASSYRTGIDEQYF.

The V call is TRBV9, the J call TRBJ1-2, with TRBD1 matching 9 bases. Losses at the gene ends were 4 bases for V and 3 bases for J; bases not matched to a gene: 4. The CDR3 has 14 amino acids. Germline loops: CDR1 SGDLS, CDR2 YYNGEE. The CDR3: CASSQWTGDYGYTF. The DNA of the CDR3 is TGTGCCAGCAGCCAATGGACAGGGGACTATGGCTACACCTTC.

This clone was detected a few times. The chain carries TRBV28 and TRBJ1-6; 9 bases align to TRBD1. There are 15 residues in the CDR3. Germline V gene sequence: CDR1 MDHEN, CDR2 SYDVKM. The V gene end was trimmed by 4 bases and the J gene end by 7 bases; junction bases not matched to a gene: 5. The CDR3 spells CASSSTGGLNSPLHF. As DNA, the CDR3 is TGTGCCAGCAGTTCAACAGGGGGCTTAAATTCACCCCTCCACTTT.

Only a few counts were recorded for this clone. This chain connects TRBV19 to TRBJ2-7; a weak D match, TRBD2 (6 bases). The ends were cut back, 4 bases at V and 4 bases at J, with 20 bases in the middle. Germline-derived CDR1 and CDR2 are LNHDA and SQIVND (reference sequence). The CDR3 loop spans 16 amino acids. The CDR3: CASSTAGSQSTYEQYF. The CDR3 DNA reads TGTGCCAGTAGTACGGCCGGGAGTCAGAGTACTTACGAGCAGTACTTC.

This clone was recorded a few times. V and J are TRBV19 and TRBJ2-1; TRBD2 matches 12 bases. J lost 7 bases, V lost 2 bases, and 3 bases had no gene match. The CDR3 is made up of 15 amino acids. Per germline, CDR1 LNHDA and CDR2 SQIVND (reference sequence). The CDR3 loop reads CASSILAGGRNEQFF. The DNA for the CDR3 is TGTGCCAGTAGTATACTAGCGGGGGGGCGGAATGAGCAGTTCTTC.

The V gene is TRBV27, the J gene TRBJ2-1, with D maybe TRBD1 (6 bases). Germline-derived CDR1 and CDR2 are MNHEY and SMNVEV (reference sequence). V gave up 5 bases and J gave up 9 bases, with 14 bases separating them. This CDR3 comprises 13 residues. The CDR3 DNA sequence: TGTGCCAGCAGTGCCCACAGGGCAGGTGAGCAGTTCTTC. Protein product: CASSAHRAGEQFF.

This clone was recorded only once. CDR3 bases: TGTGCCAGTAGTATTTCCAAACACCCTCAGCCCCAGCATTTT. It encodes CASSISKHPQPQHF. This chain joins TRBV19 and TRBJ1-5; no firm D call. The CDR3 extends over 14 amino acids. Trimming stripped 3 bases from V and 6 bases from J, with 12 bases between. Germline lookup yields CDR1 LNHDA and CDR2 SQIVND (reference sequence). Supplemented by reference TRBV19 and TRBJ1-5, the full variable domain reads DGGITQSPKYLFRKEGQNVTLSCEQNLNHDAMYWYRQDPGQGLRLIYYSQIVNDFQKGDIAEGYSVSREKKESFPLTVTSAQKNPTAFYLCASSISKHPQPQHFGDGTRLSIL.

A note on this clone: Its ends do not fully match the called genes, so a read error is possible. The rearrangement uses TRBV13 and TRBJ1-2; TRBD1 might be the D (6 bases). Per germline, CDR1 PRHDT and CDR2 FYEKMQ (reference sequence). The CDR3 is 11 residues long. CDR3 sequence (DNA): TGTGCCAGCAGCCTAGGACAGGGCTACACCTTC. Protein product: CASSLGQGYTF.

The chain recombines TRBV6-1 with TRBJ2-3; a weak D match, TRBD1 (6 bases). CDR1 MNHNS and CDR2 SASEGT come from the germline V gene. The CDR3 is made up of 13 amino acids. V was clipped by 5 bases and J by 3 bases, with 9 bases between them. CDR3 DNA sequence: TGTGCCAGCAGTTTCCAGGGGACAGATACGCAGTATTTT. It is translated as CASSFQGTDTQYF.

This chain links TRBV4-1 with TRBJ2-2; D might be TRBD2 (5 bases). The CDR3 loop spans 16 amino acids. The V gene lost 4 bases and the J gene lost 1 base, with 13 bases spanning the gap. The germline V gene encodes CDR1 MGHRA and CDR2 YSYEKL. CDR3 loop: CASSRSPSRNTGELFF. CDR3 sequence (DNA): TGCGCCAGCAGCCGCTCTCCTAGCAGGAACACCGGGGAGCTGTTTTTT.

The gene calls are TRBV5-1 and TRBJ1-1, with D maybe TRBD1 (5 bases). V was pared by 0 bases and J by 4 bases, with 13 bases between. The germline CDR1 and CDR2 sequences are SGHRS and YFSETQ. This CDR3 contains 15 residues. The CDR3 is CASSLATGRFTEAFF. CDR3 sequence (DNA): TGCGCCAGCAGCTTGGCTACAGGAAGGTTCACTGAAGCTTTCTTT.

The rearrangement uses TRBV4-2 and TRBJ2-1; TRBD2 matches 8 bases. This CDR3 spans 15 amino acids. The V segment lost 4 bases and the J segment 3 bases; nucleotides outside the gene matches: 5. CDR1 LGHNA and CDR2 YNFKEQ come from the germline V gene. The CDR3 reads CASSLVSGDYNEQFF. The CDR3 DNA reads as TGTGCCAGCAGCCTTGTTAGCGGGGACTACAATGAGCAGTTCTTC.

This chain connects TRBV7-8 to TRBJ2-1; 10 positions match TRBD2. The V segment lost 5 bases and the J segment 7 bases; nucleotides outside the gene matches: 14. The length of the CDR3 is 17 residues. From germline, CDR1 is SGHVS and CDR2 FQNEAQ. The CDR3 loop reads CASSRLGVTSGTNEQFF. The CDR3, as DNA: TGTGCCAGCAGCCGCCTTGGTGTCACTAGCGGGACGAATGAGCAGTTCTTC.

The chain couples TRBV29-1 to TRBJ1-1; 9 bases fit TRBD1. Germline trimming cut 1 base from V and 5 bases from J; bases unmatched to any gene: 11. The CDR3 runs 16 residues. The germline V gene has CDR1 SQVTM and CDR2 ANQGSEA. The CDR3 region is CSVEVGTGLGRTEAFF. The CDR3 DNA follows: TGCAGCGTTGAAGTCGGGACAGGGTTGGGAAGAACTGAAGCTTTCTTT.

This chain uses TRBV30 with TRBJ2-6; 7 bases line up with TRBD1. The CDR3 sequence is 17 residues long. Per germline, CDR1 GTSNPN and CDR2 SVGIG (reference sequence). V shed 3 bases and J 0 bases; nucleotides not matched to a gene: 8. In nucleotides, the CDR3 is TGTGCCTGGAGGGACAGGCGGCATGGCTCTGGGGCCAACGTCCTGACTTTC. It encodes CAWRDRRHGSGANVLTF.

The chain is built from TRBV9 and TRBJ1-2, with TRBD1 identical over 7 bases. Germline V lookup: CDR1 SGDLS, CDR2 YYNGEE. This CDR3 has 15 amino acids. V trimming: 3 bases; J trimming: 0 bases; junction bases outside the gene matches: 5. The CDR3, as DNA: TGTGCCAGCAGCGGCCGGGACAGAGCTAACTATGGCTACACCTTC. Its protein product is CASSGRDRANYGYTF.

The V gene is TRBV19, the J gene TRBJ2-3, with D unresolved. The CDR3 loop spans 13 amino acids. V was pared by 6 bases and J by 0 bases, with 7 bases between. The germline CDR1 and CDR2 sequences are LNHDA and SQIVND (reference sequence). CDR3 amino acids: CASRLPSTDTQYF. CDR3 nucleotide sequence: TGTGCCAGTAGACTACCTAGCACAGATACGCAGTATTTT.

Comments on this clone: The junction shows a germline mismatch at one end, possibly a read error. The chain links TRBV5-8 to TRBJ1-1; TRBD1 matches 7 bases. The germline V gene has CDR1 SGHTS and CDR2 YDEGEE. This CDR3 comprises 14 residues. CDR3 nucleotide sequence: TGTGCCAGCGGCTTGAGGGGGCTGATCACTGAAGCTTTCTTT. Amino acid sequence: CASGLRGLITEAFF.

The chain is built from TRBV5-4 and TRBJ2-7; D is ambiguous. The CDR3 totals 13 residues. V was trimmed by 0 bases and J by 6 bases, leaving 10 bases between them. The germline V gene encodes CDR1 SGHNT and CDR2 YYREEE (reference sequence). For the CDR3, the DNA is TGTGCCAGCAGCTTGGCTAGAACGACCGAGCAGTACTTC. Its translation is CASSLARTTEQYF. Full variable domain (rest looked up from reference TRBV5-4 and TRBJ2-7): ETGVTQSPTHLIKTRGQQVTLRCSSQSGHNTVSWYQQALGQGPQFIFQYYREEENGRGNFPPRFSGLQFPNYSSELNVNALELDDSALYLCASSLARTTEQYFGPGTRLTVT.

The J gene is TRBJ2-3, the V gene TRBV5-1; perhaps TRBD1 as D (6 bases). V dropped 0 bases and J dropped 2 bases, with 10 bases sitting between them. Germline CDR1 and CDR2: SGHRS and YFSETQ. CDR3 length: 15 residues. CDR3 DNA sequence: TGCGCCAGCAGCTTGGGGGGGACAATCACAGATACGCAGTATTTT. Protein: CASSLGGTITDTQYF.

The chain recombines TRBV27 with TRBJ2-7; D perhaps matches TRBD1 (5 bases). V dropped 2 bases and J dropped 2 bases, with 10 bases sitting between them. CDR3 length: 14 residues. CDR1 is MNHEY and CDR2 is SMNVEV in the germline V gene (reference sequence). In DNA form, the CDR3 reads TGTGCCAGCAGTTTAAGGCTGACAGCCTACGAGCAGTACTTC. This encodes CASSLRLTAYEQYF.

The V gene is TRBV18, the J gene TRBJ1-5; maybe TRBD1 (5 bases). The length of the CDR3 is 18 residues. The germline gives CDR1 KGHSH, CDR2 LQKENI. V was clipped by 1 base and J by 1 base, with 17 bases between them. CDR3 bases: TGTGCCAGCTCACCACAGTCAGGGCGGACACGAAGCAATCAGCCCCAGCATTTT. It specifies CASSPQSGRTRSNQPQHF.

This clone was seen more than once but under ten times. The chain joins TRBV5-4 to TRBJ1-5; no clear D gene. V was cut by 1 base and J by 5 bases, with 7 bases left in between. Germline CDR1 is SGHNT and CDR2 is YYREEE (reference sequence). The CDR3 length is 13 residues. The CDR3 DNA follows: TGTGCCAGCAGCTTGACTGTGGATCAGCCCCAGCATTTT. It translates to CASSLTVDQPQHF.